Presented here are 14 T cell receptor beta chains from one specimen sequenced in a study of shared clonotypes between healthy human individuals. Sequenced by immunoSEQ multiplex PCR; TCRdb stores in-frame clones only, minus some. Of 2 million to 2.5 million clones listed, approximately 94% are singletons. Sample: naive CD4+ T cells sorted from blood. Documented subset: CD45RA+ positively selected. The receptors stem from a man aged 18 to 29 in good health.

J is TRBJ1-2 and V is TRBV29-1; the D gene is possibly TRBD1 (6 bases). Looked up from germline, CDR1 is SQVTM and CDR2 is ANQGSEA. Deletions cut 7 bases from V and 2 bases from J, with 20 bases between. The CDR3 has 15 residues. CDR3 amino acids: CSATHFGQLNYGYTF. In DNA, the CDR3 is TGCAGCGCTACCCACTTTGGACAGCTCAACTATGGCTACACCTTC.

The count of this clone is one. V usage is TRBV12-5 and J usage is TRBJ1-1; the match to TRBD1 covers 8 bases. J lost 7 bases, V lost 6 bases, and 4 bases had no gene match. The length of the CDR3 is 12 residues. From germline, CDR1 is LGHNT and CDR2 FRNRAP. The CDR3, as DNA: TGTGCTAGTGGCGCCGACAGGGGTGAAGCTTTCTTT. Its protein product is CASGADRGEAFF.

The chain joins TRBV28 to TRBJ2-7, with 8 nucleotides matching TRBD1. Per germline, CDR1 MDHEN and CDR2 SYDVKM. The CDR3 runs 13 residues. V gave up 8 bases and J gave up 3 bases; unmatched junction bases: 6. The CDR3 coding sequence is TGTGCCAGCCGATCAGGGGGCATCTACGAGCAGTACTTC. Its protein is CASRSGGIYEQYF.

The V and J genes are TRBV6-4 and TRBJ1-5, with D hard to call. The CDR3 is made up of 10 amino acids. The V gene lost 8 bases and the J gene lost 3 bases, with 2 bases spanning the gap. Germline CDR1 reads MRHNA; CDR2 reads SNTAGT. CDR3 amino acids: CASPNQPQHF. The CDR3 DNA reads as TGTGCCAGCCCCAATCAGCCCCAGCATTTT.

A note on this clone: At the DNA level, this CDR3 is encoded by other sequences in the same sample as well. This sequence joins TRBV5-1 and TRBJ1-6, with a possible D match to TRBD1 (5 bases). The CDR3 loop spans 14 amino acids. Germline CDR1 reads SGHRS; CDR2 reads YFSETQ. Trimming shortened V by 2 bases and J by 5 bases, and 8 bases separated the two germline ends. CDR3 in amino acids: CASSFTGDNSPLHF. The CDR3 DNA is TGCGCCAGCAGCTTTACAGGAGATAATTCACCCCTCCACTTT.

V gene TRBV7-9 combines with J gene TRBJ1-4; D gene uncertain. Per germline, CDR1 SEHNR and CDR2 FQNEAQ (reference sequence). V was pared by 5 bases and J by 6 bases, with 13 bases between. This CDR3 has 14 residues. DNA for the CDR3: TGTGCCAGCAGCCCGACGGGGTCATATGAAAAACTGTTTTTT. Translating gives CASSPTGSYEKLFF. The whole variable domain, remainder taken from reference TRBV7-9 and TRBJ1-4, is DTGVSQNPRHKITKRGQNVTFRCDPISEHNRLYWYRQTLGQGPEFLTYFQNEAQLEKSRLLSDRFSAERPKGSFSTLEIQRTEQGDSAMYLCASSPTGSYEKLFFGSGTQLSVL.

The CDR3 bases are TGTGCCAGCAGCTTAGTTATGGGACTAGGCTACGAGCAGTACTTC. This encodes CASSLVMGLGYEQYF. V and J are TRBV7-2 and TRBJ2-7; 8 bases match TRBD2. This CDR3 region has 15 residues. Trimming at V came to 1 base and at J to 3 bases, leaving 5 bases not matched to a gene. Germline V gives CDR1 SGHTA, CDR2 FQGNSA.

The chain uses TRBV30 and TRBJ2-3, with D possibly TRBD2 on 5 matching bases. Germline V gene sequence: CDR1 GTSNPN, CDR2 SVGIG (reference sequence). CDR3 length: 14 amino acids. The ends were cut back, 3 bases at V and 0 bases at J, with 10 bases in the middle. This CDR3 is CAWRPPGSTDTQYF. DNA for the CDR3: TGTGCCTGGAGACCCCCGGGGAGCACAGATACGCAGTATTTT.

J is TRBJ1-6 and V is TRBV6-5; D might be TRBD1 (6 bases). The ends were cut back, 7 bases at V and 8 bases at J, with 15 bases in the middle. Germline V CDR1 and CDR2: MNHEY, SVGAGI. The CDR3 extends over 14 amino acids. The CDR3 protein is CASKAEQGDSPLHF. The CDR3 DNA reads as TGTGCCAGCAAAGCTGAACAGGGTGATTCACCCCTCCACTTT.

This chain connects TRBV6-5 to TRBJ1-1; D is perhaps TRBD1 (6 bases). Germline V gene data show CDR1 as MNHEY and CDR2 as SVGAGI. This CDR3 has 14 residues. V lost 6 bases and J lost 0, with 11 bases in between. CDR3 sequence (DNA): TGTGCCAGCAGACGGGACACCATGAACACTGAAGCTTTCTTT. This translates into CASRRDTMNTEAFF.

For the CDR3, the DNA is TGTGCCAGCAGCCTCCCGACAGGGCAGTACCAAGAGACCCAGTACTTC. Translated: CASSLPTGQYQETQYF. This chain uses TRBV7-2 with TRBJ2-5, with TRBD1 matching 7 bases. There are 16 residues in the CDR3. V lost 5 bases, J lost 0 bases, and 9 bases stayed unmatched. From germline, CDR1 is SGHTA and CDR2 FQGNSA. Variable domain in full (rest from reference TRBV7-2 and TRBJ2-5): GAGVSQSPSNKVTEKGKDVELRCDPISGHTALYWYRQSLGQGLEFLIYFQGNSAPDKSGLPSDRFSAERTGGSVSTLTIQRTQQEDSAVYLCASSLPTGQYQETQYFGPGTRLLVL.

V and J are TRBV28 and TRBJ1-2; TRBD1 matches 10 bases. Germline CDR1 reads MDHEN; CDR2 reads SYDVKM. This CDR3 spans 15 amino acids. V trimming: 8 bases; J trimming: 5 bases; junction bases outside the gene matches: 11. The CDR3 nucleotides are TGTGCCAGCCTTCTCCGGGACAGGGGTCCGTATGGCTACACCTTC. Its protein is CASLLRDRGPYGYTF.

This clone was counted once. This chain links TRBV6-1 with TRBJ2-3; TRBD1 might be the D (5 bases). The V gene lost 6 bases and the J gene lost 0 bases, with 13 bases spanning the gap. The CDR3 consists of 15 residues. Germline values: CDR1 MNHNS, CDR2 SASEGT. CDR3: CASSTGQVSTDTQYF. In DNA form, the CDR3 reads TGTGCCAGCAGCACCGGACAAGTTAGCACAGATACGCAGTATTTT.

As to this clone: The sample has other DNA sequences that encode this CDR3 too. The chain uses TRBV11-2 and TRBJ1-3; no firm D call. V was trimmed by 3 bases and J by 0 bases, leaving 9 bases between them. CDR1 and CDR2 from the germline V gene are SGHAT and FQNNGV. CDR3 length: 15 amino acids. CDR3 in DNA: TGTGCCAGCAGCTTGGGCCGGAGCTCTGGAAACACCATATATTTT. Translation: CASSLGRSSGNTIYF.